This is a list of T cell receptor beta chains from one sample in a study of early T cells in non-severe SARS-CoV-2 infection. TCRdb used MiXCR to reprocess the 5' RACE reads, holding one entry per CDR3 protein. The sample has tens of thousands of distinct CDR3 sequences, 3.5% to 5% seen once. The sequenced material came from whole blood. The receptors come from an adult who was a healthcare worker with PCR-confirmed SARS-CoV-2 infection or an uninfected control (not recorded which). The CDR3 runs from the conserved cysteine through the conserved F or W. Each record gives: CDR3 protein, CDR3 DNA, D gene, V gene, clone size, J gene. D genes are given only for firm matches. Not all rows give a size; the values are once, few, many and, for expanded clones, a class.

CASSVSGTASKTQYF | TGTGCCAGCAGCGTATCCGGGACAGCATCGAAGACCCAGTACTTC | TRBD1 | TRBV4-2 | few | TRBJ2-5
CATSTVQDNTGELFF | TGTGCCACCAGCACGGTACAGGACAACACCGGGGAGCTGTTTTTT | NA | TRBV15 | many | TRBJ2-2
CSVDLSTEAFF | TGCAGCGTTGACTTAAGCACTGAAGCTTTCTTT | NA | TRBV29-1 | few | TRBJ1-1
CASTRTLFDGYTF | TGTGCCAGCACCCGGACCCTGTTCGATGGCTACACCTTC | NA | TRBV12-3/TRBV12-4 | many | TRBJ1-2
CASSPDGGVDTIYF | TGTGCCAGCTCACCCGACGGCGGGGTGGACACCATATATTTT | NA | TRBV18 | many | TRBJ1-3
CASSLERAVGALHF | TGTGCCAGCAGCTTAGAACGGGCAGTAGGCGCCCTCCACTTT | NA | TRBV7-2 | NA | TRBJ1-6
CSTRTETYEQYF | TGCAGCACACGGACAGAGACCTACGAGCAGTACTTC | NA | TRBV29-1 | medium-sized | TRBJ2-7
CSASGGAGKNIQYF | TGCAGTGCTAGCGGGGGGGCGGGCAAAAACATTCAGTACTTC | TRBD2 | TRBV20-1 | many | TRBJ2-4
CASPGQENQPQHF | TGTGCCAGCCCGGGACAGGAGAATCAGCCCCAGCATTTT | TRBD1 | TRBV11-3 | NA | TRBJ1-5
CASIEGPPQHF | TGTGCCAGCATTGAGGGTCCGCCCCAGCATTTT | NA | TRBV28 | medium-sized | TRBJ1-5
CASGGQYF | TGTGCCAGCGGGGGACAGTACTTC | NA | TRBV28 | NA | TRBJ2-7
CASSRGGYGYTF | TGCGCCAGCAGCAGAGGGGGCTATGGCTACACCTTC | NA | TRBV5-1 | NA | TRBJ1-2
CASSFPLTRTASSYEQYF | TGTGCCAGCAGTTTCCCCTTGACTCGGACAGCAAGCTCCTACGAGCAGTACTTC | NA | TRBV28 | many | TRBJ2-7
CASSQEGPGRLDGPQHF | TGCGCCAGCAGCCAAGAGGGCCCGGGTAGGTTAGACGGGCCCCAGCATTTT | NA | TRBV4-1 | few | TRBJ1-5
CASKRGGSTDTQYF | TGTGCCAGCAAAAGGGGCGGAAGCACAGATACGCAGTATTTT | NA | TRBV6-2/TRBV6-3 | many | TRBJ2-3
CASSFTQGNRGNEQYF | TGCGCCAGCAGCTTTACCCAGGGGAATAGGGGGAACGAGCAGTACTTC | NA | TRBV5-1 | NA | TRBJ2-7
CASSLVGAGEFQQYF | TGTGCCAGCAGCTTAGTAGGGGCAGGGGAGTTTCAGCAGTATTTT | NA | TRBV7-2 | few | TRBJ2-3
CASASGGTDTQYF | TGTGCCTCGGCTAGCGGGGGCACAGATACGCAGTATTTT | TRBD2 | TRBV7-9 | few | TRBJ2-3
CASSHRGGDTQYF | TGTGCCAGCAGTCACAGGGGGGGAGATACGCAGTATTTT | NA | TRBV12-3/TRBV12-4 | NA | TRBJ2-3
CASSPRSGLNTEAFF | TGTGCCAGCTCACCACGTTCAGGATTGAACACTGAAGCTTTCTTT | NA | TRBV18 | many | TRBJ1-1
CASSPSAGMNTEAFF | TGTGCCAGCTCACCTTCGGCGGGAATGAACACTGAAGCTTTCTTT | NA | TRBV18 | NA | TRBJ1-1
CASSQDGAGGLPDTQYF | TGCGCCAGCAGCCAAGATGGCGCGGGGGGGCTACCCGATACGCAGTATTTT | TRBD2 | TRBV4-3 | many | TRBJ2-3
CSARRGGIIIEQFF | TGCAGTGCTAGACGGGGGGGCATAATAATTGAGCAGTTCTTC | TRBD2 | TRBV20-1 | many | TRBJ2-1
CASSPTGTYNEQFF | TGTGCCAGCTCACCTACAGGGACCTACAATGAGCAGTTCTTC | NA | TRBV18 | many | TRBJ2-1
CASSQPGTGAPQHLGELFF | TGTGCCAGCAGCCAACCCGGGACAGGGGCCCCCCAACACCTCGGGGAGCTGTTTTTT | TRBD1 | TRBV14 | many | TRBJ2-2
CASSLNEAKTQYF | TGTGCCAGCAGTTTAAACGAGGCGAAGACCCAGTACTTC | NA | TRBV27 | many | TRBJ2-5
CASSSRQGTYTGELFF | TGTGCCAGTAGTAGCAGACAGGGAACTTACACCGGGGAGCTGTTTTTT | TRBD1 | TRBV19 | many | TRBJ2-2
CAIKLAGGGNEQFF | TGTGCCATCAAGTTAGCAGGGGGGGGAAATGAGCAGTTCTTC | NA | TRBV10-3 | many | TRBJ2-1
CASSHRNEQFF | TGTGCCAGCAGTCACCGCAATGAGCAGTTCTTC | NA | TRBV28 | many | TRBJ2-1
CASSSRNAGGETQYF | TGCGCCAGCAGCTCGCGCAATGCAGGGGGAGAGACCCAGTACTTC | TRBD1 | TRBV5-1 | many | TRBJ2-5
CASSSGQATEAFF | TGTGCCAGCTCAAGCGGACAAGCCACTGAAGCTTTCTTT | NA | TRBV18 | many | TRBJ1-1
CSARRALEQYF | TGCAGTGCTAGAAGGGCCCTCGAGCAGTACTTC | NA | TRBV20-1 | many | TRBJ2-7
CASSHGTSGGSEQFF | TGTGCCAGCAGCCACGGGACTAGCGGGGGGAGTGAGCAGTTCTTC | TRBD2 | TRBV6-5 | NA | TRBJ2-1
CSASNREEQYF | TGCAGTGCTAGTAACAGGGAAGAGCAGTACTTC | NA | TRBV20-1 | many | TRBJ2-7
CASSLYYEQYF | TGTGCCAGCAGTTTATACTACGAGCAGTACTTC | NA | TRBV28 | few | TRBJ2-7
CASSSGLAGSDTQYF | TGTGCCAGCAGCTCGGGACTAGCGGGCTCAGATACGCAGTATTTT | TRBD2 | TRBV7-9 | NA | TRBJ2-3
CASSPGLTSQETQYF | TGTGCCAGCAGCCCCGGCCTGACTAGTCAGGAGACCCAGTACTTC | NA | TRBV7-9 | many | TRBJ2-5